The next 9 T cell receptor beta chains were all read from a single sample in a study of response to subunit inactivated influenza vaccine. TCRdb ran MiXCR on the RT-PCR reads and lists one entry per CDR3 protein. This repertoire shows more than 450,000 distinct CDR3 sequences, roughly 10% found once; its top ten account for approximately 11%. This same sample was also taken into another study, of T cells expressing NK-cell markers. That paper adds: For TCR beta, cDNA was produced by 5'RACE template switching with UMIs.

Sequencing used PBMCs from blood, obtained on the day of vaccination. The receptors were sampled from a man aged 50 to 60 who received an inactivated influenza vaccine.

This clonotype has only a few counts. This chain uses TRBV28 with TRBJ2-1, with D perhaps assigned TRBD1 or TRBD2 (5 bases each). The CDR3 totals 11 residues. Germline values: CDR1 MDHEN, CDR2 SYDVKM. Trimming left V 5 bases short and J 15 bases short, with 14 bases between. The CDR3 here is CASSQMGVWFF. Written as DNA, the CDR3 is TGTGCCAGCAGTCAGATGGGGGTATGGTTCTTC.

The rearrangement joins TRBV12-3 or TRBV12-4 to TRBJ2-1; unclear D gene. The V end lost 2 bases, the J end lost 7 bases, and 15 bases lay between the germline ends. The CDR3 sequence is 15 residues long. The CDR3 protein is CASSLKYSKPNEQFF. CDR3 nucleotides: TGTGCCAGCAGTTTAAAGTACAGTAAACCTAATGAGCAGTTCTTC.

This chain links TRBV12-3 or TRBV12-4 with TRBJ2-2, with TRBD1 matching 7 bases. Trimming took 5 bases from V and 5 from J; bases not matched to a gene: 8. This CDR3 comprises 15 residues. The CDR3 region is CASSPRQGLTGELFF. The CDR3 DNA follows: TGTGCCAGCAGTCCCCGACAGGGTTTGACCGGGGAGCTGTTTTTT.

This clonotype has more than one count but fewer than ten. This chain joins TRBV4-2 and TRBJ2-1, with D perhaps TRBD1 (5 bases). This CDR3 spans 14 amino acids. Trimming removed 0 bases at V and 9 bases at J, with 12 bases between. Germline V gives CDR1 LGHNA, CDR2 YNFKEQ. The CDR3 bases are TGTGCCAGCAGCCAAGATTTTGGAAGGGGTGAGCAGTTCTTC. This sequence encodes CASSQDFGRGEQFF.

This clonotype was observed a few times. The chain couples TRBV20-1 to TRBJ1-6; a possible D gene is TRBD1 (5 bases). The CDR3 covers 13 residues. Trimming removed 4 bases at V and 10 bases at J, with 14 bases between. Per the germline V gene, CDR1 is DFQATT and CDR2 is SNEGSKA (reference sequence). The chain's CDR3 is CSATGRSGSPLHF. CDR3 in DNA: TGCAGTGCTACAGGGCGAAGTGGATCACCCCTCCACTTT.

There are many counts of this clonotype. The chain has TRBV27 and TRBJ2-1, with D possibly matching TRBD2 (5 bases). Looked up from germline, CDR1 is MNHEY and CDR2 is SMNVEV (reference sequence). V gave up 1 base and J gave up 5 bases, with 6 bases separating them. This CDR3 spans 13 amino acids. The CDR3 DNA follows: TGTGCCAGCAGTTTATTGCGGGACAATGAGCAGTTCTTC. Its protein product is CASSLLRDNEQFF.

This sequence joins TRBV7-2 and TRBJ2-1; D possibly corresponds to TRBD2 (8 bases). Trimming shortened V by 4 bases and J by 7 bases, and 14 bases separated the two germline ends. The germline gives CDR1 SGHTA, CDR2 FQGNSA. The CDR3 runs to 14 residues. The CDR3 DNA is TGTGCCAGCAGCTCGGGAGGGGGCGGAAATGAGCAGTTCTTC. It specifies CASSSGGGGNEQFF.

This clonotype was recorded a few times. The rearrangement links TRBV6-5 to TRBJ2-2; no firm D call. In germline, CDR1 is MNHEY, CDR2 SVGAGI. The V and J ends lost 2 bases and 1 base respectively, with 11 bases between them. This CDR3 comprises 16 residues. The DNA for the CDR3 is TGTGCCAGCAGTTACAGCCCCCACCTGAACACCGGGGAGCTGTTTTTT. Protein sequence: CASSYSPHLNTGELFF.

This clonotype occurred many times. The chain carries TRBV5-6 and TRBJ2-1; 12 nucleotides match TRBD2. Trimming at V came to 4 bases and at J to 3 bases, leaving 11 bases not matched to a gene. CDR3 size: 18 residues. CDR1 and CDR2 (germline): SGHDT, YYEEEE. The CDR3 sequence is CASSPASGRAYYYNEQFF. The CDR3 coding sequence is TGTGCCAGCAGCCCAGCTAGCGGGAGGGCCTATTACTACAATGAGCAGTTCTTC.